This TCR beta chain was identified in a study of long-term antiretroviral therapy in people with HIV. The immunoSEQ assay was v3.0, run at survey level. TCRdb keeps only in-frame clones here, not all; method: immunoSEQ multiplex PCR. Of roughly 25,000 clones in the sample, less than 90% were seen once. Study conclusions and caveats: With ART, diversity went up but was still lower than in transplant donor controls. Before ART, certain clones expanded, and these dominated the repertoire at all time points.

The V end was cut by 4 bases, the J end by 3 bases, with 4 bases between. The CDR3 is made up of 11 amino acids. The germline CDR1 and CDR2 sequences are MDHEN and SYDVKM. About this clone itself: The antigen is unknown.

DNA was extracted from around 1-10 million thawed cryopreserved PBMC. Sample: unsorted PBMCs, taken 0.4 years after starting antiretroviral therapy. This clonotype originated in a man in his fifties or sixties with HIV. The rearrangement links TRBV28 to TRBJ2-7; unclear D gene. The CDR3 loop is CASSSLYEQYF. CDR3 nucleotide sequence: TGTGCCAGCAGTTCCCTCTACGAGCAGTACTTC.